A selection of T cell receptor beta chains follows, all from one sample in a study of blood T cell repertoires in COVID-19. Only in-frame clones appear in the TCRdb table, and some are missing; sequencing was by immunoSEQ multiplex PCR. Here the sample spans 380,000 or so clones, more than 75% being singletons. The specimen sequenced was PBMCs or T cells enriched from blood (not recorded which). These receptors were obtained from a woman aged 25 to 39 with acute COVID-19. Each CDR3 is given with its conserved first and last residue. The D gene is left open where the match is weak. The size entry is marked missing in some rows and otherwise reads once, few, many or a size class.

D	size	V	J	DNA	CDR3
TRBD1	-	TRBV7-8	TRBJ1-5	TGTGCCAGCAGCCTTATAGGGGGCAGCAATCAGCCCCAGCATTTT	CASSLIGGSNQPQHF
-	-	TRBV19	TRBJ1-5	TGTGCCAGTAGTTGGGAGTCTAGTCAGCCCCAGCATTTT	CASSWESSQPQHF
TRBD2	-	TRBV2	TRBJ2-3	TGTGCCAGCAGTGAAACCCTCCTAGCGGAAACTAGCACAGATACGCAGTATTTT	CASSETLLAETSTDTQYF
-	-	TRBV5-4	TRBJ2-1	TGTGCCAGCAGCTTGGAGGCGGGGGCAGCCTACAATGAGCAGTTCTTC	CASSLEAGAAYNEQFF
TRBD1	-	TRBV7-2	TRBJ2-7	TGTGCCAGCAGCTCGACAGGGTACTACGAGCAGTACTTC	CASSSTGYYEQYF
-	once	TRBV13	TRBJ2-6	TGTGCCAGCAGCCGGGAAGGAGGGGCTGGGGCCAACGTCCTGACTTTC	CASSREGGAGANVLTF
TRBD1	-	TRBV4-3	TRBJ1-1	TGCGCCAGCAGCCTACAGGGGGACACTGAAGCTTTCTTT	CASSLQGDTEAFF
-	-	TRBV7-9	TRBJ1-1	TGTGCCAGCAGCTCCGACGGGTCCACTGAAGCTTTCTTT	CASSSDGSTEAFF
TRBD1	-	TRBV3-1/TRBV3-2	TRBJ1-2	TGTGCCAGCAGCCAATGGGACAGGGAACGGGGCTACACCTTC	CASSQWDRERGYTF
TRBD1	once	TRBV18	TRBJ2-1	TGTGCCAGCTCACCGGGCAGGGGGCTGGATGAGCAGTTCTTC	CASSPGRGLDEQFF
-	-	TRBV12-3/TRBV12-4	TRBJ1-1	TGTGCCAGCACCCCACAGGAGAACACTGAAGCTTTCTTT	CASTPQENTEAFF
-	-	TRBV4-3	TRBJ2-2	TGCGCCAGCAGCCAAGATTTGGGGCAGGGGAACACCGGGGAGCTGTTTTTT	CASSQDLGQGNTGELFF
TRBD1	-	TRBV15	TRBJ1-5	TGTGCCACCAGCAGAACCGGGACAGGGGACGGTCAGCCCCAGCATTTT	CATSRTGTGDGQPQHF
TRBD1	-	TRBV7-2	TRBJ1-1	TGTGCCAGCAGCCCCCTGTCGCAGGGGGGCACTGAAGCTTTCTTT	CASSPLSQGGTEAFF
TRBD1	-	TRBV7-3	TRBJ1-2	TGTGCCAGCAGCCCATTCCAGGGGGGCTATGGCTACACCTTC	CASSPFQGGYGYTF
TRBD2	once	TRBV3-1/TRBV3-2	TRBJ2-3	TGTGCCAGCAGCAGACTAGCGGGGGGCCCTACCTCAGATACGCAGTATTTT	CASSRLAGGPTSDTQYF
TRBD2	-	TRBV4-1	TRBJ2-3	TGCGCCAGCAGCCAGACTGGACTAGCGGGGCCTGTGGGGGATACGCAGTATTTT	CASSQTGLAGPVGDTQYF
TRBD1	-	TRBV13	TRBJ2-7	TGTGCCAGCAGCTTAGAGGGGACAGGGAGGTATTACGAGCAGTACTTC	CASSLEGTGRYYEQYF
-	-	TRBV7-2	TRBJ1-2	TGTGCCAGCAGCTCACTTAGAGTCCTTAGCTCTAGCAAGGAGGGCTACACCTTC	CASSSLRVLSSSKEGYTF
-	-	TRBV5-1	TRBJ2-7	TGCGCCAGCAGCTTGGGTGCCGGGACAACCTCCTACGAGCAGTACTTC	CASSLGAGTTSYEQYF
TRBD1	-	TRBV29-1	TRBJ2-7	TGCAGCGTTGTGGGGACAGGGCCCTACGAGCAGTACTTC	CSVVGTGPYEQYF
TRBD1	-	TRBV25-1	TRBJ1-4	TGTGCCAGCAGTGAGGGACAGGGGGATGAAAAACTGTTTTTT	CASSEGQGDEKLFF
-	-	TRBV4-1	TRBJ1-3	TGCGCCAGCAGCCAAGATCGAGGCGGGAGGGGCCCCTCTACCATATATTTT	CASSQDRGGRGPSTIYF
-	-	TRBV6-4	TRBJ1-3	TGTGCCAGCATCCCTCATCGGCGACAGGAAAGCTCTGGAAACACCATATATTTT	CASIPHRRQESSGNTIYF
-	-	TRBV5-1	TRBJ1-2	TGCGCCAGCAGCACAGCCTTATATGGCTACACCTTC	CASSTALYGYTF
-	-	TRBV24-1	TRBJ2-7	TGTGCCACCCAGGGACATACCTACGAGCAGTACTTC	CATQGHTYEQYF
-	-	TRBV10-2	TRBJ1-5	TGCGCCAGCAGAGCGGGACGGACTAGCAATCAGCCCCAGCATTTT	CASRAGRTSNQPQHF
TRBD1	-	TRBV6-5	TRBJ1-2	TGTGCCAGCAAGCCCTGGACAGGGCCAAACTATGGCTACACCTTC	CASKPWTGPNYGYTF
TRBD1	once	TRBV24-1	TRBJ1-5	TGTGCCACCAGTGATTCGGGACAGGGTCGCAATCAGCCCCAGCATTTT	CATSDSGQGRNQPQHF
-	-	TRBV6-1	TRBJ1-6	TGTGCCAGCAGTGACGCAAGCCGGAATTCACCCCTCCACTTT	CASSDASRNSPLHF
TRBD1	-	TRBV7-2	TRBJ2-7	TGTGCCAGCAGCTTATCCCTGGGACAGACCTACGAGCAGTACTTC	CASSLSLGQTYEQYF
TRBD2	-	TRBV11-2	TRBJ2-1	TGTGCCAGCAGCTCACTAGCGGGGGGTTACAATGAGCAGTTCTTC	CASSSLAGGYNEQFF
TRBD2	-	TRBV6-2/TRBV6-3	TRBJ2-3	TGTGCCAGCAGTTATCTAGCGGGGGTAGGCACAGATACGCAGTATTTT	CASSYLAGVGTDTQYF
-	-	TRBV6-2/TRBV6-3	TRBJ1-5	TGTGCCAGCAGTTACTCTTGGCAGAATAGCAATCAGCCCCAGCATTTT	CASSYSWQNSNQPQHF
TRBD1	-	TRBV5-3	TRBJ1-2	TGTGCCAGAAGCCGTACCGGGACAGGGGTTTCCCCAATTTGCTACACCTTC	CARSRTGTGVSPICYTF
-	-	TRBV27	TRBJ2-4	TGTGCCAGCAGTTTATGGGGCACGGAAAACATTCAGTACTTC	CASSLWGTENIQYF
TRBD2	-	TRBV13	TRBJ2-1	TGTGCCAGCAGCATGCGGGGGGGGCGTACTTCGGGTGAGCAGTTCTTC	CASSMRGGRTSGEQFF
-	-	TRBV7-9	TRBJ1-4	TGTGCCAGCAGCCCACAGGGTACTAATGAAAAACTGTTTTTT	CASSPQGTNEKLFF
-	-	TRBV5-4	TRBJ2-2	TGTGCCAGCCAGCCAGGGGCGAACACCGGGGAGCTGTTTTTT	CASQPGANTGELFF
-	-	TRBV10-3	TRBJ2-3	TGTGCCACCAACTGGGAGGGCACAGATACGCAGTATTTT	CATNWEGTDTQYF
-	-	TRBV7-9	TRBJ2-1	TGTGCCAGCAGCTCTCTAAGGCGGTGGAATGAGCAGTTCTTC	CASSSLRRWNEQFF
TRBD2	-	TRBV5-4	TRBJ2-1	TGTGCCAGCAGCTTCCCCGGGACTAGCGGTAAGGGGAATGAGCAGTTCTTC	CASSFPGTSGKGNEQFF
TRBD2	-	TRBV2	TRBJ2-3	TGTGCCAGCAGTGAAACTAGCGGGGACGCAGATACGCAGTATTTT	CASSETSGDADTQYF
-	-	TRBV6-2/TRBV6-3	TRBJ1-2	TGTGCCAGCAGTTCCCAGGACGCAGGGCTCTATGGCTACACCTTC	CASSSQDAGLYGYTF
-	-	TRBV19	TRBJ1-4	TGTGCCAGTAGGGGCACAGGGTTGGGAAATGAAAAACTGTTTTTT	CASRGTGLGNEKLFF
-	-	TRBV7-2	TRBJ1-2	TGTGCCAGCAGCTTCCGTCACCTAAACTATGGCTACACCTTC	CASSFRHLNYGYTF
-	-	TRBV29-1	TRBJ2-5	TGCAGCGTTGAAGGGCGACAGGTGTGGGAGACCCAGTACTTC	CSVEGRQVWETQYF
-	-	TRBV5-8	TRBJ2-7	TGTGCCAGCAGCTTGGATCTAGAATACGAGCAGTACTTC	CASSLDLEYEQYF
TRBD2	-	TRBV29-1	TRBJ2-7	TGCAGCGTTCTAGGATTGGGCCGAGCGGGGGAGCAGTACTTC	CSVLGLGRAGEQYF
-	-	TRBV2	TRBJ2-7	TGTGCCAGCAGGAACTTTGAGCAGTACTTC	CASRNFEQYF
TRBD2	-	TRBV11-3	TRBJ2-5	TGTGCCAGCAGCTCCCCGACTAGCGGGGGACAAGAGACCCAGTACTTC	CASSSPTSGGQETQYF
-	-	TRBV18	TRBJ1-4	TGTGCCAGCTCACCACCTTTACCCCCGGGGGAAAAACTGTTTTTT	CASSPPLPPGEKLFF
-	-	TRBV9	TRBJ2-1	TGTGCCAGCAGCTCCTCCGGGGAGAGTGAGCAGTTCTTC	CASSSSGESEQFF